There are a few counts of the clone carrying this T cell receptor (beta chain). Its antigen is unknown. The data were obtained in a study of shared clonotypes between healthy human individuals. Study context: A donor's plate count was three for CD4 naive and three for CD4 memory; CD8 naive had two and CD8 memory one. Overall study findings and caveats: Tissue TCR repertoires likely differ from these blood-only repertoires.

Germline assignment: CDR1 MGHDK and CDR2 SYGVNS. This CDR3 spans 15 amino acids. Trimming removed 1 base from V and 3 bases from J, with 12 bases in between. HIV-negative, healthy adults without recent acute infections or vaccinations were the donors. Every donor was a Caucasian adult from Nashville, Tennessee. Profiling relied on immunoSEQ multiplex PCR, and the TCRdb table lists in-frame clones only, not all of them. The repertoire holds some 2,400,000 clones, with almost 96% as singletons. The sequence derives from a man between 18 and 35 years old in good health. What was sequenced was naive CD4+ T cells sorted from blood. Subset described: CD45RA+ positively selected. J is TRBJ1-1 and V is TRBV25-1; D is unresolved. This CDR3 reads CASSEWVGGDTEAFF. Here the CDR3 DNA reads TGTGCCAGCAGTGAATGGGTAGGCGGCGACACTGAAGCTTTCTTT.